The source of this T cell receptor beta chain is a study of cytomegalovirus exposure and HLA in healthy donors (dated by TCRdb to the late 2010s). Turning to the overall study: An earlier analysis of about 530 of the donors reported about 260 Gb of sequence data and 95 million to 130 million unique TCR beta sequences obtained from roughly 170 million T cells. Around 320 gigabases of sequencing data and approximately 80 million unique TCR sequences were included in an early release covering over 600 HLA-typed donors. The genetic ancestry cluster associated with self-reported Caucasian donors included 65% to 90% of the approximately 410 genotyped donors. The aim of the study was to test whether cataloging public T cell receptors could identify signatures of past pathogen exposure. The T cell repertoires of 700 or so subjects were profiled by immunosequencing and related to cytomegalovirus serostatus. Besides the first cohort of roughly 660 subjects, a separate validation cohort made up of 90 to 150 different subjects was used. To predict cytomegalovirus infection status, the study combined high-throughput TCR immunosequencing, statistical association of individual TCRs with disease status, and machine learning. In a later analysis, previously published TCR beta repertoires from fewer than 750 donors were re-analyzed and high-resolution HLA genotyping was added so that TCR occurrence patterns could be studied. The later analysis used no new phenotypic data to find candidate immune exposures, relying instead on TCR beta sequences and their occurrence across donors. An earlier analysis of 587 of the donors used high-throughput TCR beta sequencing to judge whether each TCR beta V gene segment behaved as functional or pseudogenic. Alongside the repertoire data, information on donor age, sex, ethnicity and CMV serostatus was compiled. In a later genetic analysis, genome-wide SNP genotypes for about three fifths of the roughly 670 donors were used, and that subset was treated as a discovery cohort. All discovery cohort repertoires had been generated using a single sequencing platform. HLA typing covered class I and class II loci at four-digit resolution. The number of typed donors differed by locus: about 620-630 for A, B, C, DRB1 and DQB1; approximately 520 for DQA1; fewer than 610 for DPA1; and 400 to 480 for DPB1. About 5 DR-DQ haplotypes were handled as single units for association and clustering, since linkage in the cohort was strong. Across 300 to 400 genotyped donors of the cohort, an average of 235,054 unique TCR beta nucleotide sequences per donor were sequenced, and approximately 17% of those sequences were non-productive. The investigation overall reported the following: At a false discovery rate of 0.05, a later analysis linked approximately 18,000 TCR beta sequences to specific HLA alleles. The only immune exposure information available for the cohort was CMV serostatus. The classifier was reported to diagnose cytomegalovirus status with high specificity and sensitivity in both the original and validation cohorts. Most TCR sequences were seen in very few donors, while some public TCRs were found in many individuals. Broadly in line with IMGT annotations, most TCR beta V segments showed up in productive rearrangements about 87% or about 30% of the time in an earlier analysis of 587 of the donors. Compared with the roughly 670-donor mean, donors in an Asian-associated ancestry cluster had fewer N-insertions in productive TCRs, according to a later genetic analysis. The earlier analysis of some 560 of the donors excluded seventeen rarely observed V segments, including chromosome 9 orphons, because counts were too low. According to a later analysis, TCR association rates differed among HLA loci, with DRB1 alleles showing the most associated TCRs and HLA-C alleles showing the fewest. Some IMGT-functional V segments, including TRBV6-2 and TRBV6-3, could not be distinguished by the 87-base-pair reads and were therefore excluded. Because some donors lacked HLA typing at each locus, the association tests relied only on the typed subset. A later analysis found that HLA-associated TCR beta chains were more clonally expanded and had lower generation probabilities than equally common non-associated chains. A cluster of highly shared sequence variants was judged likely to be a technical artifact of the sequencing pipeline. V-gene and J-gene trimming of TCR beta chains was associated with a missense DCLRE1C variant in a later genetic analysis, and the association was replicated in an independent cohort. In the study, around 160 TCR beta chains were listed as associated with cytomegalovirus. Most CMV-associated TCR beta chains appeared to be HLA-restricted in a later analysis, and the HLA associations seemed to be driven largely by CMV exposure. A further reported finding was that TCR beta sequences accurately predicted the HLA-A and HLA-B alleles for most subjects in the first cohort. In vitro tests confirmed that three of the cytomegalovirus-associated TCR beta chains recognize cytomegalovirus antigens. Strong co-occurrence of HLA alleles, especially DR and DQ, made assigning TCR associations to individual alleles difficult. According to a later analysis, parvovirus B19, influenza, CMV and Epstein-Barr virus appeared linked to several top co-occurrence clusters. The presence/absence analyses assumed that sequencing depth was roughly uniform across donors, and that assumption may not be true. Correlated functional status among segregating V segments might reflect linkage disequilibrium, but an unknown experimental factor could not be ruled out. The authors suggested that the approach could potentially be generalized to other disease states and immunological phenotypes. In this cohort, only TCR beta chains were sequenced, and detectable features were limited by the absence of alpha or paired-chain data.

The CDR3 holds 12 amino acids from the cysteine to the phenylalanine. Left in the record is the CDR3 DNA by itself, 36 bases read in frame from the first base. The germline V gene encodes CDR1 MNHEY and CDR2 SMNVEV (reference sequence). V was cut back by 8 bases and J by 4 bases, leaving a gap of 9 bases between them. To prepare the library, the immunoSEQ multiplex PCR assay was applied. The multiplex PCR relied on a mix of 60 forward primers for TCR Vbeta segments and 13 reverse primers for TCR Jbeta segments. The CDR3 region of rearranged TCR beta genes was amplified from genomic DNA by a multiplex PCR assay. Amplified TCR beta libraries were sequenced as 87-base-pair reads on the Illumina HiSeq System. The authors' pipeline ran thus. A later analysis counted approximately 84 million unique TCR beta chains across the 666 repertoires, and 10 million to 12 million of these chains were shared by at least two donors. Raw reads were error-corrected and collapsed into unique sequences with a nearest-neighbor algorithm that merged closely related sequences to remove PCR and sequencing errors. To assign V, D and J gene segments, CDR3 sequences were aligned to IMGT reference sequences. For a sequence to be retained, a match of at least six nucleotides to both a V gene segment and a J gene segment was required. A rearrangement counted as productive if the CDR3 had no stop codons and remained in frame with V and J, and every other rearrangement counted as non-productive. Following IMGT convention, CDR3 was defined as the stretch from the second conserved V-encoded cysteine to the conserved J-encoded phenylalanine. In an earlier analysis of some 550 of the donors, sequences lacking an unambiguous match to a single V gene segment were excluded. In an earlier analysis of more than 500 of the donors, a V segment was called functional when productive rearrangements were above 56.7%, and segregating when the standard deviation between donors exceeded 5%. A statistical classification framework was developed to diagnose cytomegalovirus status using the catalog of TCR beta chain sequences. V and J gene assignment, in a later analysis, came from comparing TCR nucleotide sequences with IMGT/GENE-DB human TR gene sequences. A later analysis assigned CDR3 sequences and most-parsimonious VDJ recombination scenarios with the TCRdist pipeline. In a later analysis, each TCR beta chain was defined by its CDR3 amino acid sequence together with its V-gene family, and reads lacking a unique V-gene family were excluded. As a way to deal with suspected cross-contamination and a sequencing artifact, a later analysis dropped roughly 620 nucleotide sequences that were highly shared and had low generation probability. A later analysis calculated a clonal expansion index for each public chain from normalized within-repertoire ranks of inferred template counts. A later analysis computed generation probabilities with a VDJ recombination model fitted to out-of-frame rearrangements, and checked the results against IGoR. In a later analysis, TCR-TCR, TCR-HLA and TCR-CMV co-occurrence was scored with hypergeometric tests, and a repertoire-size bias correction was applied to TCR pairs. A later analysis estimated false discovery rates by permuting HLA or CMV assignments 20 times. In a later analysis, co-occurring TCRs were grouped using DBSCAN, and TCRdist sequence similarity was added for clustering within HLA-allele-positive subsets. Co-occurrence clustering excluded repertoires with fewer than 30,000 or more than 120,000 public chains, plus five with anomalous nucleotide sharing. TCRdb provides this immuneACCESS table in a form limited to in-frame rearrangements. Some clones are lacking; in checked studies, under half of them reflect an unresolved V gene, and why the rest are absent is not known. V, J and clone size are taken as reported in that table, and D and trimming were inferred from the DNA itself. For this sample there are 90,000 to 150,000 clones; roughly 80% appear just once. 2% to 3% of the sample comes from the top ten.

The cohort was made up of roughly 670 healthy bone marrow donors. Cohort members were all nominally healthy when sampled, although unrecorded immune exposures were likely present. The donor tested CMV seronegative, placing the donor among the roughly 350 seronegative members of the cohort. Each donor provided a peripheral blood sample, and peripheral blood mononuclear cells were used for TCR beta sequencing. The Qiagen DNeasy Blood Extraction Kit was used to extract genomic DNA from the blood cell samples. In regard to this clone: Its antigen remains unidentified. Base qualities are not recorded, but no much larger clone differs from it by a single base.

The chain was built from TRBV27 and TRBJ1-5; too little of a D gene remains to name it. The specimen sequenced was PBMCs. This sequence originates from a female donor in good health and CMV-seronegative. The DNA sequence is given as TGTGCCAGCCGGCGCGGGAATCAGCCCCAGCATTTT. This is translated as CASRRGNQPQHF.